The present T cell receptor (beta chain) was sequenced within a study of tumor-infiltrating lymphocytes in primary liver carcinoma. General study points: Unsorted bulk sampling ruled out any CD4+ versus CD8+ repertoire comparison. Tumor-adjacent and tumor-blood pairs overlapped less than tumor region pairs did.

It was unsorted whole blood that yielded blood RNA, and germline DNA was also extracted. Remarks on this clonotype: What it recognizes is unknown. At one end the junction does not follow the germline gene, possibly because of a read error.

CDR3 length: 13 amino acids. Germline V gives CDR1 MNHNY, CDR2 SVGAGI (reference sequence). Constant-region priming of 500 ng total RNA yielded TCR beta cDNA. Three rounds of nested multiplex PCR with slightly modified ARM-PCR produced TCR beta libraries. Each of the first two PCR rounds ran approximately 9 cycles with TRBV1-TRBV30 forward and C-beta reverse primers. MiXCR was run by TCRdb on the multiplex PCR reads, yielding one entry per CDR3 protein. The sample has fewer than 400,000 distinct CDR3 sequences, about 62% seen once. The receptor's source is a man aged 35 to 55 with primary liver carcinoma and hepatitis B virus infection. Material: peripheral blood. The chain recombines TRBV6-6 with TRBJ1-1; 7 bases map to TRBD1. The CDR3 loop is CASIAGGTTEAFF. The CDR3 DNA sequence: TGTGCCAGCATCGCAGGGGGGACTACTGAGGCTTTCTTT.